The T cell receptor (beta chain) described here comes from a study of T cells in localized non-small cell lung cancer. Notes on the study in general: Median detection of top 100 tumor clones in adjacent lung was about 60 clones.

For this clone: The antigen remains unidentified.

Using immunoSEQ multiplex PCR, the repertoire was profiled, and TCRdb retains in-frame clones only, with some absent. The data hold some 71,000 clones, with roughly 81% observed a single time. The sample consisted of peripheral blood, taken before any cancer treatment. The source is a female donor at least 60 years old with stage I lung adenocarcinoma.

CDR3 region: CASSEGGRVQFF. Here the CDR3 DNA reads TGTGCCAGCAGTGAAGGGGGCAGGGTGCAGTTCTTC. The chain links TRBV6-1 to TRBJ2-1; the D gene is possibly TRBD1 (5 bases). Deletions cut 1 base from V and 12 bases from J, with 10 bases between. There are 12 residues in the CDR3. Germline assignment: CDR1 MNHNS and CDR2 SASEGT.